These 13 T cell receptor beta chains came from one sample sequenced in a study of identifying expanded T cells in peripheral blood. TCRdb's copy holds only in-frame clones and misses some; the assay was immunoSEQ multiplex PCR. The sample records fewer than 80,000 clones, approximately 83% being singletons. Sequenced sample: blood. These receptors all stem from a person aged 18 to 75 in good health.

The V and J genes are TRBV4-2 and TRBJ2-1; D ambiguous. Trimming removed 4 bases at V and 7 bases at J, with 8 bases between. The CDR3 totals 12 residues. Per germline, CDR1 LGHNA and CDR2 YNFKEQ. The CDR3 spells CASSPDTNEQFF. In DNA form, the CDR3 reads TGTGCCAGCAGCCCCGACACAAATGAGCAGTTCTTC.

The V gene is TRBV18, the J gene TRBJ2-2, with D unclear. From germline, CDR1 is KGHSH and CDR2 LQKENI. Trimming left V 2 bases short and J 0 bases short, with 10 bases between. The CDR3 totals 16 residues. The CDR3 DNA is TGTGCCAGCTCACCAGCGGATTTGGCGAACACCGGGGAGCTGTTTTTT. Translated: CASSPADLANTGELFF. The entire variable domain, with the rest obtained from reference TRBV18 and TRBJ2-2, is as follows: NAGVMQNPRHLVRRRGQEARLRCSPMKGHSHVYWYRQLPEEGLKFMVYLQKENIIDESGMPKERFSAEFPKEGPSILRIQQVVRGDSAAYFCASSPADLANTGELFFGEGSRLTVL.

The chain uses TRBV11-3 and TRBJ2-3, with D perhaps being TRBD1 or TRBD2 (5 bases each). Deletions cut 5 bases from V and 1 base from J, with 16 bases between. Per the germline V gene, CDR1 is SGHNT and CDR2 is YENEEA. This CDR3 comprises 16 residues. As DNA, the CDR3 is TGTGCCAGCAGCCGTACCTTAAGAGGGGGCACAGATACGCAGTATTTT. This encodes CASSRTLRGGTDTQYF.

The V and J genes are TRBV6-1 and TRBJ2-1; D call uncertain. Trimming took off 5 bases at V and 8 bases at J, with 10 bases between the two ends. Germline V gives CDR1 MNHNS, CDR2 SASEGT. The CDR3 consists of 12 residues. CDR3 sequence reads: CASSSDWHEQFF. CDR3 DNA sequence: TGTGCCAGCAGTTCTGATTGGCATGAGCAGTTCTTC.

This clone appeared once. This chain links TRBV5-1 with TRBJ2-3, with D perhaps TRBD2 (6 bases). Germline loops: CDR1 SGHRS, CDR2 YFSETQ. The V end was cut by 1 base, the J end by 4 bases, with 10 bases between. The CDR3 length is 14 residues. Here the CDR3 DNA reads TGCGCCAGCAGCTTGTCCACGGGAGCAGATACGCAGTATTTT. Protein sequence: CASSLSTGADTQYF.

The V gene is TRBV27, the J gene TRBJ2-1, with TRBD2 matching over 12 bases. The CDR3 runs to 18 residues. Germline V gives CDR1 MNHEY, CDR2 SMNVEV (reference sequence). With V trimmed by 3 bases and J by 7 bases, 13 bases remained unmatched. The CDR3 loop is CASSFRGLAGPGLNEQFF. The CDR3 nucleotides read TGTGCCAGCAGTTTTCGTGGACTAGCGGGACCAGGACTTAATGAGCAGTTCTTC.

The rearrangement uses TRBV4-3 and TRBJ2-3; D may be TRBD1 (5 bases). V dropped 5 bases and J dropped 4 bases, with 16 bases sitting between them. CDR3 length: 15 amino acids. CDR1 is LGHNA, CDR2 YSLEER, per germline. CDR3 sequence (DNA): TGCGCCAGCAGCTATTCCGGACACCACCCAGATACGCAGTATTTT. Translated: CASSYSGHHPDTQYF.

CDR3 sequence reads: CASSVGTGNLGEAFF. The CDR3 region has the DNA TGTGCCAGCTCGGTGGGGACAGGGAACCTCGGTGAAGCTTTCTTT. The chain joins TRBV18 to TRBJ1-1, with TRBD1 matching over 9 bases. CDR3 length: 15 amino acids. V dropped 6 bases and J dropped 7; count of bases not matched to a gene: 12. Germline V lookup: CDR1 KGHSH, CDR2 LQKENI.

This clone showed up just a few times. The genes are TRBV18 and TRBJ1-1, with 7 nucleotides matching TRBD1. From germline, CDR1 is KGHSH and CDR2 LQKENI. J lost 1 base, V lost 3 bases, and 11 bases had no gene match. This CDR3 is built from 17 residues. In nucleotides, the CDR3 is TGTGCCAGCTCACCTTCGTTGAGGGGGCGGCAGAACACTGAAGCTTTCTTT. Translation: CASSPSLRGRQNTEAFF.

This chain joins TRBV2 and TRBJ1-5; perhaps TRBD1 as D (5 bases). Between the trimmed V and J ends, which lost 8 bases and 4 bases, there was a span of 12 bases. Germline lookup yields CDR1 SNHLY and CDR2 FYNNEI. The CDR3 consists of 13 residues. CDR3 region: CASAGPLNQPQHF. For the CDR3, the DNA is TGTGCCAGCGCGGGGCCTCTTAATCAGCCCCAGCATTTT.

This clone is classed as medium-sized. The chain is built from TRBV15 and TRBJ1-1; D not resolved. Germline lookup yields CDR1 LNHNV and CDR2 YYDKDF (reference sequence). The CDR3 contains 13 residues. V was clipped by 5 bases and J by 11 bases, with 18 bases between them. The CDR3 sequence is CATSAQIGLKAFF. CDR3 DNA sequence: TGTGCCACCAGCGCCCAGATAGGGCTGAAGGCTTTCTTT.

The rearrangement joins TRBV15 to TRBJ1-1, with D unresolved. V was cut by 4 bases and J by 4 bases, with 13 bases left in between. The germline V gene encodes CDR1 LNHNV and CDR2 YYDKDF (reference sequence). This CDR3 contains 14 residues. CDR3 coding DNA: TGTGCCACCAGCACCTTCTCGGGTAGCACTGAAGCTTTCTTT. The encoded protein is CATSTFSGSTEAFF.

The V call is TRBV6-1, the J call TRBJ2-7; unclear D gene. Deletions cut 2 bases from V and 0 bases from J, with 11 bases between. Germline values: CDR1 MNHNS, CDR2 SASEGT. The CDR3 runs 15 residues. CDR3 sequence (DNA): TGTGCCAGCAGTGAATTCTATCGCGGCTCCTACGAGCAGTACTTC. Its protein product is CASSEFYRGSYEQYF.